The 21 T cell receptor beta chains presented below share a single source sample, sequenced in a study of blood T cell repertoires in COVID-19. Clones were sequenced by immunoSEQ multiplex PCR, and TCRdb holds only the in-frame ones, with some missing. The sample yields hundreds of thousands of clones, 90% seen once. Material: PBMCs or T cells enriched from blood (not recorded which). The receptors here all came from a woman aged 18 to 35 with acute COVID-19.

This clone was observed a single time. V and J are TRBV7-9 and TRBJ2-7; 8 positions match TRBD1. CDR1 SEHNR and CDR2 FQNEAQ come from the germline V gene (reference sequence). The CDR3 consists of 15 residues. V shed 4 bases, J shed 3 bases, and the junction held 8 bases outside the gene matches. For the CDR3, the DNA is TGTGCCAGCAGCTATTCGGACAGGGCGATCTACGAGCAGTACTTC. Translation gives CASSYSDRAIYEQYF.

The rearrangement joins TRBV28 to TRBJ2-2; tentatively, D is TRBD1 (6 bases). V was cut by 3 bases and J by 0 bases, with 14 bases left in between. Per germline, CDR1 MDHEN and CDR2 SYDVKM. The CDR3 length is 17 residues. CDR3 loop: CASSFPAGTTNTGELFF. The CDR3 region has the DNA TGTGCCAGCAGTTTTCCGGCCGGGACAACGAACACCGGGGAGCTGTTTTTT.

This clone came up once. This CDR3 is CASSYSSSGADYGYTF. The CDR3 DNA sequence: TGTGCCAGCAGTTACTCTTCCTCAGGGGCCGACTATGGCTACACCTTC. The chain has TRBV6-5 and TRBJ1-2; tentatively, D is TRBD1 (6 bases). CDR1 is MNHEY and CDR2 is SVGAGI in the germline V gene. This CDR3 has 16 amino acids. Trimming stripped 0 bases from V and 3 bases from J, with 14 bases between.

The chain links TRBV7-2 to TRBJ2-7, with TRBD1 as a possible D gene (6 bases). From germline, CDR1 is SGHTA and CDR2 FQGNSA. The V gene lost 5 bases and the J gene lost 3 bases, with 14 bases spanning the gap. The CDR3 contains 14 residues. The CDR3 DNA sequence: TGTGCCAGCAGCCGGAGGACAGACTTCTACGAGCAGTACTTC. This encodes CASSRRTDFYEQYF.

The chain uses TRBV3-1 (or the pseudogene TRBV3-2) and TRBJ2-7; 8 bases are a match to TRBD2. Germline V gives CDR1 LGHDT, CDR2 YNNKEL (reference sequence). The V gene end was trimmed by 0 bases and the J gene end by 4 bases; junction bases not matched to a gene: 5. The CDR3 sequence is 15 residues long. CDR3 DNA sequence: TGTGCCAGCAGCCAAGATCCCAGCGGGAGATACGAGCAGTACTTC. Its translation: CASSQDPSGRYEQYF.

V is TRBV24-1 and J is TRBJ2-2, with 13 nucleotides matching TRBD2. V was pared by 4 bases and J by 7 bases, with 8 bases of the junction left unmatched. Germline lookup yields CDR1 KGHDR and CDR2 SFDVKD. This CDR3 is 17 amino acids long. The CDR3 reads CATSDHGTSGTDGELFF. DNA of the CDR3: TGTGCCACCAGTGACCACGGGACTAGCGGGACTGACGGGGAGCTGTTTTTT.

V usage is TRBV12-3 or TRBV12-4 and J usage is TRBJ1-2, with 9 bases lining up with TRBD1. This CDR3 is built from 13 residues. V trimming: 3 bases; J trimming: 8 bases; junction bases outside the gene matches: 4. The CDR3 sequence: CASSFTGTGGYTF. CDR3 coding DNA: TGTGCCAGCAGTTTCACCGGGACAGGGGGCTACACCTTC.

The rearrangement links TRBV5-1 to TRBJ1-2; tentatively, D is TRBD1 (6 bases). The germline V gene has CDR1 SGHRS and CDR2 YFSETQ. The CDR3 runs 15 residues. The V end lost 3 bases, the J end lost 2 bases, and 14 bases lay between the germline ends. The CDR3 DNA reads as TGCGCCAGCAGCTCGGGGGGGCGCTGGAACTATGGCTACACCTTC. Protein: CASSSGGRWNYGYTF.

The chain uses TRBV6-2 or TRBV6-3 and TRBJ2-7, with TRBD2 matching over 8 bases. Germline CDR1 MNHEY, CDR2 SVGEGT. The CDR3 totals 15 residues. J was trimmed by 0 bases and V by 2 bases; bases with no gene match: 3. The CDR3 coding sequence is TGTGCCAGCAGTTACCCCACTAGCGGCTCCTACGAGCAGTACTTC. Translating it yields CASSYPTSGSYEQYF.

The CDR3 nucleotides read TGTGCCAGCAGCCTGAGGGACACTGAAGCTTTCTTT. Translating it yields CASSLRDTEAFF. The V call is TRBV7-8, the J call TRBJ1-1; D gene ambiguous. The germline V and J ends were trimmed by 5 bases and 3 bases, with 7 bases remaining between them. CDR1 is SGHVS and CDR2 is FQNEAQ in the germline V gene. This CDR3 is built from 12 residues.

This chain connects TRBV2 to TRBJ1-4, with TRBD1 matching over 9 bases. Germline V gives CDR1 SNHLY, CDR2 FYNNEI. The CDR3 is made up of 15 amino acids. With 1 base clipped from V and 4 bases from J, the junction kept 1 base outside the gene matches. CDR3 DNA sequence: TGTGCCAGCAGTGAAGGGGGACAGGGTAATGAAAAACTGTTTTTT. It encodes CASSEGGQGNEKLFF.

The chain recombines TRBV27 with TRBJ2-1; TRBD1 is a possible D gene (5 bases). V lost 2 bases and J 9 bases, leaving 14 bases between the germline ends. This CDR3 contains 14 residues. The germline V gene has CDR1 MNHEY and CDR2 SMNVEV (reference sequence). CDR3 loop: CASSLSRAGIEQFF. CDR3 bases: TGTGCCAGCAGTTTAAGCCGTGCAGGGATTGAGCAGTTCTTC.

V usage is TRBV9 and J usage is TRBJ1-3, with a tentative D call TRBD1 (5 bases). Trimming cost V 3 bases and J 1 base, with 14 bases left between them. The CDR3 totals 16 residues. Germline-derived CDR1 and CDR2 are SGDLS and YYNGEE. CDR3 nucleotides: TGTGCCAGCAGCGAGGCACAGGTAGGATCTGGAAACACCATATATTTT. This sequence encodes CASSEAQVGSGNTIYF. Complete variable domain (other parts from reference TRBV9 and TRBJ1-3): DSGVTQTPKHLITATGQRVTLRCSPRSGDLSVYWYQQSLDQGLQFLIQYYNGEERAKGNILERFSAQQFPDLHSELNLSSLELGDSALYFCASSEAQVGSGNTIYFGEGSWLTVV.

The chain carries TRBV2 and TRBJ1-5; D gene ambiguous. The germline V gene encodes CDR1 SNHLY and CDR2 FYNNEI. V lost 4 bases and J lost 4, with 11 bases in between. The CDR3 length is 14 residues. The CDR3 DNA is TGTGCCAGCAGTGTGACCGACGGGAATCAGCCCCAGCATTTT. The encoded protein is CASSVTDGNQPQHF.

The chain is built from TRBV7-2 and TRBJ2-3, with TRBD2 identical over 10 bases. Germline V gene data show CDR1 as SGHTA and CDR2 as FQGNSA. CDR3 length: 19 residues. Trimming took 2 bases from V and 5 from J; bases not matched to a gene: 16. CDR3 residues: CASSLIAKALAGAGDTQYF. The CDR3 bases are TGTGCCAGCAGCTTAATCGCCAAGGCCCTAGCGGGAGCGGGAGATACGCAGTATTTT.

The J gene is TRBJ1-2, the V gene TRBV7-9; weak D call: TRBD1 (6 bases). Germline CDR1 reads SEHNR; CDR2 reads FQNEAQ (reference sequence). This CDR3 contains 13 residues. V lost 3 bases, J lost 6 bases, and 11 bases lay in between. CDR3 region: CASSFISGDGYTF. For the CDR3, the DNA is TGTGCCAGCAGCTTCATTTCAGGGGATGGCTACACCTTC.

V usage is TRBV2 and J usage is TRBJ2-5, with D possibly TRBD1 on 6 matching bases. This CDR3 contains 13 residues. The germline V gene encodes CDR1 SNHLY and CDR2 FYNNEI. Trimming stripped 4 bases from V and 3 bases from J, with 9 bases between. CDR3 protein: CASSVTGKETQYF. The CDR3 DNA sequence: TGTGCCAGCAGTGTTACAGGGAAAGAGACCCAGTACTTC.

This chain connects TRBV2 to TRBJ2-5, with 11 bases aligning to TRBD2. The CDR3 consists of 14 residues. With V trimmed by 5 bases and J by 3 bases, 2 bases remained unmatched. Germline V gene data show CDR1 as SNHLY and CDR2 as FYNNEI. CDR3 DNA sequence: TGTGCCAGCAGTAAACTAGCGGGAGAAGAGACCCAGTACTTC. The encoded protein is CASSKLAGEETQYF.

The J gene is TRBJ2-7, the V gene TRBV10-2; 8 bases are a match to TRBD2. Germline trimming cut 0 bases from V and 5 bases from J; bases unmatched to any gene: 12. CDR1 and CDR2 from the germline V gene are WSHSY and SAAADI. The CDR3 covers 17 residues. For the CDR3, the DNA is TGCGCCAGCAGTGAGTCGACTTGGAGCGGGAGAGTCAACGAGCAGTACTTC. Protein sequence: CASSESTWSGRVNEQYF.

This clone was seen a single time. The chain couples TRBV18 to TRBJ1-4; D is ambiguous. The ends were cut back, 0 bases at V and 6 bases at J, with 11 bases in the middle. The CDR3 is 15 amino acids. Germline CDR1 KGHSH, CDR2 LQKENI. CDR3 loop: CASSPPAGRDEKLFF. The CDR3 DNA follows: TGTGCCAGCTCACCACCGGCGGGTAGGGATGAAAAACTGTTTTTT.

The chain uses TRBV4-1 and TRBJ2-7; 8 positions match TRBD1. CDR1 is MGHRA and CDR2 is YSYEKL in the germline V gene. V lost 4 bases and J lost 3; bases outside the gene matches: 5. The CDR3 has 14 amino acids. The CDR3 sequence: CASSLLDRGYEQYF. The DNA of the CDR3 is TGCGCCAGCAGCCTACTCGACAGGGGCTACGAGCAGTACTTC.